This T cell receptor beta chain appears in the sequencing data of a study of OX40 agonist ivuxolimab in advanced cancers. This table comes from immunoSEQ multiplex PCR, and its TCRdb copy is limited to in-frame clones, with some not included. The sample has about 14,000 clones, roughly 77% seen once. V lost 3 bases and J 6 bases, leaving 6 bases between the germline ends. The CDR3 spans 12 residues. Germline assignment: CDR1 LNHDA and CDR2 SQIVND (reference sequence). The V call is TRBV19, the J call TRBJ1-5; D gene ambiguous. This sample comprised CD4+ or CD8+ T cells sorted from blood, obtained in a trial of the OX40 agonist ivuxolimab. This receptor was identified in an adult with an advanced solid tumor such as melanoma, head and neck, liver or kidney cancer. This CDR3 is CASSIGGQPQHF. CDR3 nucleotides: TGTGCCAGTAGTATTGGCGGTCAGCCCCAGCATTTT.